This T cell receptor beta chain was found in a study of sequential checkpoint blockade in melanoma. Regarding the study as a whole: Tumor T-cell fraction and clonality correlated with PD-L1 and CD8+ counts.

The CDR3 is 14 amino acids. Germline V gives CDR1 MDHEN, CDR2 SYDVKM. V was clipped by 6 bases and J by 7 bases, with 15 bases between them. Some clones are missing from TCRdb's copy, which holds only in-frame ones; the method was immunoSEQ multiplex PCR. The sample consists of just over 7,000 clones, roughly 20% of them appearing once. The treatment denotes: randomized to nivolumab then ipilimumab (arm A) or the reverse (arm B). This clone occurred a few times. The antigen is unknown. The rearrangement uses TRBV28 and TRBJ1-4; D is perhaps TRBD1 (5 bases). The source was tumor tissue (inferred from file names), collected from a patient given nivolumab and ipilimumab in sequence. The source of this sequence is a human donor with melanoma. The CDR3 region has the DNA TGTGCCAGCAGACCCACAGGAGGAGGTGAAAAACTGTTTTTT. The encoded protein is CASRPTGGGEKLFF.